The 10 T cell receptor beta chains below come from one sample, sequenced in a study of CD8 T cells in Susac syndrome. A quantity of about 0.45 to 1 ug RNA underwent reverse transcription using random hexamers. Each CDR3 protein gets one entry after TCRdb re-called the immunoSEQ multiplex PCR reads with MiXCR. The table has more than 150,000 distinct CDR3 sequences, around 94% seen once; the top ten hold under 0.15%. The sequenced sample consisted of CD4+ T cells from PBMCs. Every receptor here comes from a human donor in good health.

The V gene is TRBV9, the J gene TRBJ2-3, with TRBD2 matching over 9 bases. The CDR3 spans 16 residues. Germline V gives CDR1 SGDLS, CDR2 YYNGEE. V gave up 2 bases and J gave up 2 bases; unmatched junction bases: 6. The CDR3 here is CASSVLAGFDTDTQYF. CDR3 DNA sequence: TGTGCCAGCAGCGTCCTAGCGGGGTTCGACACAGATACGCAGTATTTT.

The chain is built from TRBV12-3 or TRBV12-4 and TRBJ2-7; D perhaps matches TRBD2 (6 bases). Deletions cut 3 bases from V and 2 bases from J, with 8 bases between. CDR3 size: 13 residues. The CDR3 protein is CASSLGGPYEQYF. DNA for the CDR3: TGTGCCAGCAGTTTGGGGGGACCCTACGAGCAGTACTTC.

The chain recombines TRBV20-1 with TRBJ1-6, with a tentative D call TRBD1 (5 bases). V lost 3 bases and J 8 bases, leaving 8 bases between the germline ends. The CDR3 has 12 residues. CDR1 is DFQATT and CDR2 is SNEGSKA in the germline V gene (reference sequence). The CDR3 spells CSARPGDSPLHF. Written as DNA, the CDR3 is TGCAGTGCTAGGCCGGGGGATTCACCCCTCCACTTT.

The CDR3 spells CASSARGGPYEQYF. The CDR3 DNA follows: TGTGCCAGCAGCGCGCGCGGGGGGCCTTACGAGCAGTACTTC. The chain links TRBV7-9 to TRBJ2-7; 8 bases agree with TRBD2. The length of the CDR3 is 14 residues. The V segment lost 5 bases and the J segment 4 bases; nucleotides outside the gene matches: 7. CDR1 is SEHNR and CDR2 is FQNEAQ in the germline V gene (reference sequence).

On this clonotype: At one boundary the junction diverges from the germline segment, which might be a read error. V gene TRBV20-1 combines with J gene TRBJ2-5; D unclear. CDR3 length: 13 amino acids. Germline lookup yields CDR1 DFQATT and CDR2 SNEGSKA (reference sequence). The CDR3 DNA sequence: TGCAGTGCAAGAGACGGTAACCAAGAGACCCAGTACTTC. This sequence encodes CSARDGNQETQYF.

The chain couples TRBV3-1 to TRBJ2-7; D uncertain. Germline CDR1 reads LGHDT; CDR2 reads YNNKEL (reference sequence). V dropped 0 bases and J dropped 4 bases, with 10 bases sitting between them. This CDR3 region has 14 residues. The CDR3: CASSQDPTRYEQYF. The DNA for the CDR3 is TGTGCCAGCAGCCAAGACCCCACCCGATACGAGCAGTACTTC.

The chain is built from TRBV10-3 and TRBJ2-3; 10 nucleotides align to TRBD2. This CDR3 spans 14 amino acids. The germline gives CDR1 ENHRY, CDR2 SYGVKD. V lost 6 bases to trimming and J lost 4 bases; unmatched junction nucleotides: 4. CDR3 residues: CAIRSGGESDTQYF. CDR3 sequence (DNA): TGTGCCATCAGGAGCGGGGGGGAATCAGATACGCAGTATTTT.

The chain joins TRBV29-1 to TRBJ1-3, with D unresolved. This CDR3 comprises 14 residues. The V and J ends lost 4 bases and 3 bases respectively, with 13 bases between them. Germline lookup yields CDR1 SQVTM and CDR2 ANQGSEA. CDR3 coding DNA: TGCAGCGTTGTCAGGAGATCTCTTGGAAACACCATATATTTT. Its translation: CSVVRRSLGNTIYF.

About this clonotype: Germline is not matched at one junction end, which may reflect a read error. This sequence joins TRBV30 and TRBJ1-1; D not resolved. Germline CDR1 reads GTSNPN; CDR2 reads SVGIG (reference sequence). CDR3 length: 11 residues. The CDR3, as DNA: TGTGCCTGGAAAGGGAACGCTGAAGCTTTCTTT. This codes for CAWKGNAEAFF.

The rearrangement joins TRBV20-1 to TRBJ2-3, with a possible D match to TRBD1 (6 bases). In germline, CDR1 is DFQATT, CDR2 SNEGSKA (reference sequence). The V end was cut by 2 bases, the J end by 4 bases, with 13 bases between. The CDR3 sequence is 14 residues long. The CDR3 protein is CSARYQQGADTQYF. Here the CDR3 DNA reads TGCAGTGCTAGATACCAACAGGGCGCAGATACGCAGTATTTT.